This T cell receptor beta chain was identified in a study of T cell repertoires in cytomegalovirus infection. Turning to the study itself: Indicated by public TCR beta signatures were CMV infection and matching HLA type.

Findings and caveats of the study: Across the ex vivo response, the dominant clonotypes were HLA-C-restricted CMV-specific TCR beta clonotypes. CMV carriers having the relevant HLA were flagged by cumulative public TCR beta family frequency.

Only a few counts were recorded for this clonotype. Its antigen is undetermined. TCRdb re-called the reads through MiXCR, storing one row per CDR3 protein. The table shows tens of thousands of distinct CDR3 sequences, with approximately 22% occurring only once. V lost 2 bases, J lost 9 bases, and 17 bases lay in between. The CDR3 has 15 residues. Germline V gives CDR1 MNHNY, CDR2 SVGAGI (reference sequence). What was sequenced was PBMCs, sequenced either directly or after in vitro stimulation (not recorded which). This clonotype originated in a human donor in good health (CMV status not recorded). Some clones in this sample may be carry-over from other donors' samples. This rearrangement joins TRBV6-6 to TRBJ1-5, with unresolved D. Here the CDR3 DNA reads TGTGCCAGCAGTTACGCCGACGGTCATCCACGGCCCCAGCATTTT. It specifies CASSYADGHPRPQHF.